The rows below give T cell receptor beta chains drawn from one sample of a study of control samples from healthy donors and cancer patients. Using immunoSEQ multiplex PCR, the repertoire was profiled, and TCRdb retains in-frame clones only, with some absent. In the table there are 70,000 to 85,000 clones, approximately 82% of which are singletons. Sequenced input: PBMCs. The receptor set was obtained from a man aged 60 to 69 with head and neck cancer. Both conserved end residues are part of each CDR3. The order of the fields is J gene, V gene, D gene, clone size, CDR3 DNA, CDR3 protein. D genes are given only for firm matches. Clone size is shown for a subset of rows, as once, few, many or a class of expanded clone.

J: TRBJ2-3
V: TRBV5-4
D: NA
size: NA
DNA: TGTGCCAGCAGGTTCTACGGCACAGATACGCAGTATTTT
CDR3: CASRFYGTDTQYF

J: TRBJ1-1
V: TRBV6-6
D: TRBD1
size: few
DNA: TGTGCCAGCAGTTACCCCAACAGGGGGGGGAAGGAAGCTTTCTTT
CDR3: CASSYPNRGGKEAFF

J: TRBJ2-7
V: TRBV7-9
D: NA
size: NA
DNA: TGTGCCAGCAGCCCGACAGCTTACCCCTACGAGCAGTACTTC
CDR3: CASSPTAYPYEQYF

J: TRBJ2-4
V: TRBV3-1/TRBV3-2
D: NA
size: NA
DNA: TGTGCCAGCAGCCAAGGGGGGGCCGGGAACATTCAGTACTTC
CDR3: CASSQGGAGNIQYF

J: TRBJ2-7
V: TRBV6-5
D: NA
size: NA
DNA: TGTGCCAGCAGTTACGACGGGGGAGGCTACGAGCAGTACTTC
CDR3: CASSYDGGGYEQYF

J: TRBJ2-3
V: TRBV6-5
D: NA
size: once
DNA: TGTGCCAGCACCTACGGACCGGGGACAGATACGCAGTATTTT
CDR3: CASTYGPGTDTQYF

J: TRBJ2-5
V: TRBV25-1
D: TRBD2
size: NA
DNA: TGTGCCAGCAGTGAGAATTCGGGACTAGTAAGAGAGACCCAGTACTTC
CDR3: CASSENSGLVRETQYF

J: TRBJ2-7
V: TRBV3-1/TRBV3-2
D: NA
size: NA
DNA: TGTGCCAGCAGCCACCGAGGCTGGGGGAGCCACGAGCAGTACTTC
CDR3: CASSHRGWGSHEQYF

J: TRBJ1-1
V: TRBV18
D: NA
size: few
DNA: TGTGCCAGCTCACCACCCAGGGGCGAATGGAACACTGAAGCTTTCTTT
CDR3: CASSPPRGEWNTEAFF

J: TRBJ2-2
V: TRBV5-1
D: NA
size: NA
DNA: TGCGCCAGCAAAGCAGGGGCAAACACCGGGGAGCTGTTTTTT
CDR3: CASKAGANTGELFF

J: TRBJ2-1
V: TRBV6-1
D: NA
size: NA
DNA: TGTGCCAGCAGTGAACCTTACTTGGATGAGCAGTTCTTC
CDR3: CASSEPYLDEQFF

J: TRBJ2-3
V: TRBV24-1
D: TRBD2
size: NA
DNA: TGTGCCACCAGTGATTTGGAGCGGACTAGCGGGAGGCCAGATACGCAGTATTTT
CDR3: CATSDLERTSGRPDTQYF

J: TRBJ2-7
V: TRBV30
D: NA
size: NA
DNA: TGTGCCTGGAGTTTAGCGGCCCGCCTGGGGAAGCAGTACTTC
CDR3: CAWSLAARLGKQYF

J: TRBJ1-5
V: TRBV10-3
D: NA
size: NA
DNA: TGTGCCATCAGCCGACAGATTAATCAGCCCCAGCATTTT
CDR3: CAISRQINQPQHF

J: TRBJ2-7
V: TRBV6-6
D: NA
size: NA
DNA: TGTGCAGGGGGGGGGACCCCCTACGAGCAGTACTTC
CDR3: CAGGGTPYEQYF

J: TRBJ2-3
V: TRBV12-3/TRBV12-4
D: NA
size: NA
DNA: TGTGCCAGCGGAGTCAGGGACACAGATACGCAGTATTTT
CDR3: CASGVRDTDTQYF

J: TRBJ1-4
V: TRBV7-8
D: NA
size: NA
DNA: TGTGCCAGCAGCCGTAGGTGGAGAATAAATGAAAAACTGTTTTTT
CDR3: CASSRRWRINEKLFF

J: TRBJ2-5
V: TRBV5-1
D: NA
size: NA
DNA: TGCGCCAGCAGACCCGGGGCTTACCAAGAGACCCAGTACTTC
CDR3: CASRPGAYQETQYF